This T cell receptor beta chain was identified in a study of blood T cell repertoires in COVID-19. The V end lost 6 bases, the J end lost 8 bases, and 25 bases lay between the germline ends. The CDR3 contains 16 residues. Germline CDR1 is LNHDA and CDR2 is SQIVND (reference sequence). The data were produced by immunoSEQ multiplex PCR, yet TCRdb's version contains in-frame clones alone and is incomplete. In the table there are a few hundred thousand clones, about 90% of which are singletons. Enrolled through a virtual design, the participants were between 18 and 89 years of age and came from about two dozen US areas. Two consecutive negative NP/OP PCR tests, clearance, or resolved symptoms defined Cohort 3 recovery.

The sequencing input was PBMCs or T cells enriched from blood (not recorded which). This TCR was sampled from a man aged 18 to 29 who had recovered from COVID-19. V usage is TRBV19 and J usage is TRBJ1-2, with D possibly being TRBD1 (6 bases). CDR3 residues: CASSESWGLKEGGYTF. The CDR3 bases are TGTGCCAGTAGCGAATCATGGGGGCTAAAGGAAGGCGGCTACACCTTC. Using reference TRBV19 and TRBJ1-2 for the parts outside the CDR3, the full variable domain is DGGITQSPKYLFRKEGQNVTLSCEQNLNHDAMYWYRQDPGQGLRLIYYSQIVNDFQKGDIAEGYSVSREKKESFPLTVTSAQKNPTAFYLCASSESWGLKEGGYTFGSGTRLTVV.